One TCR beta chain is described in this entry. This record comes from a study of blood T cell repertoires in COVID-19. Study-wide context: Material from acute and convalescent COVID-19 was sourced from the United States, Italy and Spain. PBMCs, B-cell-depleted T cells, or T cells were the source of the cDNA or gDNA that made up the material.

In the original analysis: Researchers report that nucleated cell counts were estimated from reference gene primer amplification. Generated by immunoSEQ multiplex PCR, the TCRdb table keeps only in-frame clones and is missing some. V and J calls and clone size are as listed in that table; D and trimming were resolved from the DNA. The table has over 80,000 clones, about 90% seen once; the top ten hold about 20%. This CDR3 is built from 15 residues. The germline CDR1 and CDR2 sequences are MNHEY and SVGEGT. The junction had 9 bases not matched to a gene; V was cut back by 5 bases and J by 2 bases. Source material: peripheral blood. The TCR sequence derives from a human donor in a cohort sampled during active COVID-19. The gene calls are TRBV6-2 or TRBV6-3 and TRBJ2-7, with 7 bases lining up with TRBD1. This chain's CDR3 is CASSSPGTVTYEQYF. The DNA for the CDR3 is TGTGCCAGCAGTAGCCCCGGGACAGTCACCTACGAGCAGTACTTC.